The sequence of this TCR beta chain was determined in a study of T cell repertoires in cytomegalovirus infection. The table lists this clonotype with a few counts. TCRdb re-derived calls from the reads in MiXCR, one entry per CDR3 protein. The data show hundreds of thousands of distinct CDR3 sequences, under 20% seen once. V lost 3 bases, J lost 5 bases, and 11 bases lay in between. Germline CDR1 is SGHTA and CDR2 is FQGNSA. CDR3 length: 15 amino acids. The sample was PBMCs. The clonotype originates from a human donor in good health (CMV status not recorded). Some clones in this sample may be carry-over from other donors' samples. The gene calls are TRBV7-2 and TRBJ1-6; D is unresolved. In DNA form, the CDR3 reads TGTGCCAGCAGCTTCTCGTCGGGCCATAATTCACCCCTCCACTTT. Amino acids: CASSFSSGHNSPLHF. Combining the CDR3 with reference TRBV7-2 and TRBJ1-6 gives the whole variable domain GAGVSQSPSNKVTEKGKDVELRCDPISGHTALYWYRQSLGQGLEFLIYFQGNSAPDKSGLPSDRFSAERTGGSVSTLTIQRTQQEDSAVYLCASSFSSGHNSPLHFGNGTRLTVT.